This is a list of T cell receptor beta chains from one sample in a study of cytomegalovirus exposure and HLA in healthy donors. Measured with immunoSEQ multiplex PCR; TCRdb has only the in-frame clones, and not every one. The table includes over 60,000 clones, 65% to 70% detected once. Sequencing input: PBMCs. These receptors all come from a male donor in good health and CMV-seropositive. CDR3s include the opening cysteine and the closing phenylalanine or tryptophan. Fields, in order: J gene, clone size, D gene, V gene, CDR3 DNA, CDR3 protein. D genes are given only for firm matches. The size entry is marked missing in some rows and otherwise reads once, few, many or a size class.

j_call: TRBJ1-3; clone_size: few; d_call: TRBD1; v_call: TRBV30; cdr3_nt: TGTGCCTGGGACGGGACAGGGGTAGGAGGAAACACCATATATTTT; cdr3_aa: CAWDGTGVGGNTIYF
j_call: TRBJ1-1; clone_size: few; d_call: -; v_call: TRBV7-2; cdr3_nt: TGTGCCAGCGAGGCAGGGTTGAACACTGAAGCTTTCTTT; cdr3_aa: CASEAGLNTEAFF
j_call: TRBJ2-3; clone_size: -; d_call: TRBD2; v_call: TRBV4-3; cdr3_nt: TGCGCCAGCAGCCAAGTGCCTAGCGGGGGGCTCACAGATACGCAGTATTTT; cdr3_aa: CASSQVPSGGLTDTQYF
j_call: TRBJ1-2; clone_size: few; d_call: TRBD1; v_call: TRBV7-6; cdr3_nt: TGTGCCAGCAGCTTAGGGCCCCTACAGGGGGCGATAGGCTACACCTTC; cdr3_aa: CASSLGPLQGAIGYTF
j_call: TRBJ2-5; clone_size: -; d_call: -; v_call: TRBV7-6; cdr3_nt: TGTGCCAGCAGCTTAGCGGGGTCGGGAAAAGAGACCCAGTACTTC; cdr3_aa: CASSLAGSGKETQYF
j_call: TRBJ2-2; clone_size: -; d_call: -; v_call: TRBV5-5; cdr3_nt: TGTGCCAGCAGCTTGTCGTCTAGGACCGGGGAGCTGTTTTTT; cdr3_aa: CASSLSSRTGELFF
j_call: TRBJ1-1; clone_size: -; d_call: -; v_call: TRBV30; cdr3_nt: TGTGCCTGGAGTGTAGGGCCGGGGGCTTTCTTT; cdr3_aa: CAWSVGPGAFF
j_call: TRBJ1-2; clone_size: -; d_call: -; v_call: TRBV19; cdr3_nt: TGTGCCAGTAGTACGGCCGGGAGCTACCTCTCCCTATTC; cdr3_aa: CASSTAGSYLSLF
j_call: TRBJ2-3; clone_size: -; d_call: -; v_call: TRBV6-4; cdr3_nt: TGTGCCAGCAGCTCCGGGGCGGGGAGAGGCACAGATACGCAGTATTTT; cdr3_aa: CASSSGAGRGTDTQYF
j_call: TRBJ1-5; clone_size: -; d_call: -; v_call: TRBV13; cdr3_nt: TGTGCCAGCAGCTCCGCGGGCGGCAACTCGCCCCAGCATTTT; cdr3_aa: CASSSAGGNSPQHF
j_call: TRBJ1-4; clone_size: few; d_call: TRBD1; v_call: TRBV7-9; cdr3_nt: TGTGCCAGCAGCCTACGACAGGGCACTAATGAAAAACTGTTTTTT; cdr3_aa: CASSLRQGTNEKLFF
j_call: TRBJ1-1; clone_size: -; d_call: -; v_call: TRBV5-1; cdr3_nt: TGCGCCAGCCCTACCTCAGGCCCTGAAGCTTTCTTT; cdr3_aa: CASPTSGPEAFF
j_call: TRBJ1-1; clone_size: few; d_call: TRBD1; v_call: TRBV30; cdr3_nt: TGTGCCTGGAAAAGGACAGGGGGGAACACTGAAGCTTTCTTT; cdr3_aa: CAWKRTGGNTEAFF
j_call: TRBJ2-7; clone_size: -; d_call: TRBD2; v_call: TRBV19; cdr3_nt: TGTGCCAGTAGTATATCAAGCGGGACGGGAGAGCAGTACTTC; cdr3_aa: CASSISSGTGEQYF
j_call: TRBJ1-5; clone_size: -; d_call: TRBD1; v_call: TRBV6-6; cdr3_nt: TGTGCCAGCAGTTACCAGGGGGCAAGAAATCAGCCCCAGCATTTT; cdr3_aa: CASSYQGARNQPQHF
j_call: TRBJ2-7; clone_size: few; d_call: -; v_call: TRBV5-1; cdr3_nt: TGCGCCAGCAGTTCCCTTTACGAGCAGTACTTC; cdr3_aa: CASSSLYEQYF
j_call: TRBJ2-3; clone_size: -; d_call: TRBD1; v_call: TRBV5-1; cdr3_nt: TGCGCCAGCAGCTTGGAGGACAGGGGGGACGCAGATACGCAGTATTTT; cdr3_aa: CASSLEDRGDADTQYF
j_call: TRBJ2-3; clone_size: -; d_call: -; v_call: TRBV2; cdr3_nt: TGTGCCAGCAGTGAAGATGGGGGGGGGCGTCGGCTTGCAGATACGCAGTATTTT; cdr3_aa: CASSEDGGGRRLADTQYF
j_call: TRBJ2-5; clone_size: -; d_call: -; v_call: TRBV30; cdr3_nt: TGTGCCTGGAGTAGGGCTAGCGATGGGACCCAGTACTTC; cdr3_aa: CAWSRASDGTQYF
j_call: TRBJ2-1; clone_size: -; d_call: -; v_call: TRBV7-8; cdr3_nt: TGTGCCAGCAGCTCTACAGCTAATTTGGATGAGCAGTTCTTC; cdr3_aa: CASSSTANLDEQFF
j_call: TRBJ2-7; clone_size: -; d_call: TRBD2; v_call: TRBV11-2; cdr3_nt: TGTGCCAGCAGCTTAGGGTCCGGGGCGGGAGCCTACTACGAGCAGTACTTC; cdr3_aa: CASSLGSGAGAYYEQYF
j_call: TRBJ2-7; clone_size: -; d_call: TRBD2; v_call: TRBV4-1; cdr3_nt: TGCGCCAGCAGCCAAGGTTACAGCGGGGGGGCCTACGAGCAGTACTTC; cdr3_aa: CASSQGYSGGAYEQYF
j_call: TRBJ1-1; clone_size: few; d_call: -; v_call: TRBV19; cdr3_nt: TGTGCCAGTAGTATGAACGGCGGCCACACTGAAGCTTTCTTT; cdr3_aa: CASSMNGGHTEAFF
j_call: TRBJ2-3; clone_size: -; d_call: TRBD1; v_call: TRBV5-1; cdr3_nt: TGCGCCAGCAGACGGGAAGGGGGCGCGGGTTGGGATACGCAGTATTTT; cdr3_aa: CASRREGGAGWDTQYF
j_call: TRBJ2-5; clone_size: -; d_call: -; v_call: TRBV5-1; cdr3_nt: TGCGCCAGCAGCCTTGGGGCAGTGAAAGAGACCCAGTACTTC; cdr3_aa: CASSLGAVKETQYF